Presented here are 6 T cell receptor beta chains from one specimen sequenced in a study of vaccination effects on CD4 cells after COVID-19 (dated by TCRdb to between 2022 and 2023). In the ViraFEST assay, PBMC were stimulated with viral peptide pools, and antigen-specific CD4+ T cell clonotypes were then identified by expansion using TCR sequencing. After approximately 11 days of culture, CD4+ T cells were isolated with the EasySep CD4+ T cell isolation kit. Participants received two doses of either the BNT162b2 or the mRNA-1273 mRNA SARS-CoV-2 vaccine. The antigens for these receptors are not known. The library was built by means of the immunoSEQ multiplex PCR assay. TCRdb stores this immuneACCESS table with in-frame sequences only. Part of the clones is absent; in the studies checked, under half of the shortfall reflects unresolved V genes, and no reason is known for the rest. Across this sample there are about 24,000 clones, with more than 60% seen only once. The ten largest account for approximately 7.8% of the sample.

The sample in question was CD4+ T cells from PBMCs cultured with SARS-CoV-2 spike peptides, obtained after COVID-19 vaccination. The cell subset or site label here, explained by the study, means: SARS-CoV-2 spike overlapping peptide pool stimulation. These receptors all stem from a human donor who received a COVID-19 vaccine.

In its sample, this clone was seen a few times. V and J are TRBV27 and TRBJ2-3; D gene unclear. V lost 9 bases and J lost 2, with 15 bases in between. Germline CDR1 reads MNHEY; CDR2 reads SMNVEV (reference sequence). The length of the CDR3 is 14 residues. CDR3 in amino acids: CASRRNLVTDTQYF. The CDR3 DNA is TGTGCCAGTCGGCGGAACCTTGTCACAGATACGCAGTATTTT.

The CDR3 loop is CASSLGVAGGPVRTDTQYF. The CDR3 nucleotides read TGTGCCAGCAGCTTAGGGGTAGCGGGGGGCCCTGTCCGCACAGATACGCAGTATTTT. V is TRBV7-2 and J is TRBJ2-3; 10 bases align to TRBD2. Germline-derived CDR1 and CDR2 are SGHTA and FQGNSA. J lost 1 base, V lost 1 base, and 11 bases had no gene match. The CDR3 sequence is 19 residues long.

The gene calls are TRBV11-3 and TRBJ2-3, with 10 bases lining up with TRBD2. This CDR3 region has 16 residues. With 1 base clipped from V and 0 bases from J, the junction kept 1 base outside the gene matches. CDR1 and CDR2 from the germline V gene are SGHNT and YENEEA. CDR3 sequence: CASSLGLAGSTDTQYF. As DNA, the CDR3 is TGTGCCAGCAGCTTAGGACTAGCGGGCAGCACAGATACGCAGTATTTT.

The V call is TRBV3-1 (or the pseudogene TRBV3-2), the J call TRBJ2-7; D possibly matches TRBD1 or TRBD2 (5 bases each). CDR1 is LGHDT and CDR2 is YNNKEL in the germline V gene (reference sequence). The CDR3 spans 14 residues. Trimming removed 1 base from V and 0 bases from J, with 7 bases in between. Here the CDR3 reads CASSQGGYSYEQYF. The CDR3 coding sequence is TGTGCCAGCAGCCAAGGGGGGTACTCCTACGAGCAGTACTTC.

The chain employs TRBV7-8 and TRBJ2-3, with 13 bases fitting TRBD2. The CDR3 has 16 residues. V shed 1 base and J 5 bases; nucleotides not matched to a gene: 3. The germline V gene has CDR1 SGHVS and CDR2 FQNEAQ. As DNA, the CDR3 is TGTGCCAGCAGCTTAGGAGGGACTAGCGGGGTAGATACGCAGTATTTT. Translation: CASSLGGTSGVDTQYF. The variable domain in full, completed from reference TRBV7-8 and TRBJ2-3, reads GAGVSQSPRYKVAKRGQDVALRCDPISGHVSLFWYQQALGQGPEFLTYFQNEAQLDKSGLPSDRFFAERPEGSVSTLKIQRTQQEDSAVYLCASSLGGTSGVDTQYFGPGTRLTVL.

The CDR3 nucleotides are TGCGCCAGCAGCCCAAAGGGACTAGCGGGAGACAATGAGCAGTTCTTC. Protein: CASSPKGLAGDNEQFF. V gene TRBV5-1 combines with J gene TRBJ2-1, with 14 bases identical to TRBD2. V gave up 4 bases and J gave up 5 bases; unmatched junction bases: 5. The CDR3 spans 16 residues. Germline CDR1 and CDR2: SGHRS and YFSETQ.